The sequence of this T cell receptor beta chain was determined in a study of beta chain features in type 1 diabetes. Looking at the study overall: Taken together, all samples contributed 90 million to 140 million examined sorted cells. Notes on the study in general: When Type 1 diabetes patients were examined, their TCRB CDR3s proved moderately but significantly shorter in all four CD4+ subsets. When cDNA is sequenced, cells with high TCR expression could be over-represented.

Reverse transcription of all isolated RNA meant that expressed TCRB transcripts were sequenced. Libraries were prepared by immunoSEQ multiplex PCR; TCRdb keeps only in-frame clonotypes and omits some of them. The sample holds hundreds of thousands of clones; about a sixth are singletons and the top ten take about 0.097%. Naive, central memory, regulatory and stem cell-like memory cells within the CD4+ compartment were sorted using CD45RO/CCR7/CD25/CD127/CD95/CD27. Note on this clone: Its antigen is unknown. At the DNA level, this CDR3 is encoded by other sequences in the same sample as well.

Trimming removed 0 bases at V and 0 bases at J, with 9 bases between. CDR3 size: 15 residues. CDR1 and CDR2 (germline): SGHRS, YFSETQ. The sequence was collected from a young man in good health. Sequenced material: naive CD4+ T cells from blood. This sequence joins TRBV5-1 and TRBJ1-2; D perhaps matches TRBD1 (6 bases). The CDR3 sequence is CASSLEGGTNYGYTF. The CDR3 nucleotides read TGCGCCAGCAGCTTGGAAGGGGGGACTAACTATGGCTACACCTTC.